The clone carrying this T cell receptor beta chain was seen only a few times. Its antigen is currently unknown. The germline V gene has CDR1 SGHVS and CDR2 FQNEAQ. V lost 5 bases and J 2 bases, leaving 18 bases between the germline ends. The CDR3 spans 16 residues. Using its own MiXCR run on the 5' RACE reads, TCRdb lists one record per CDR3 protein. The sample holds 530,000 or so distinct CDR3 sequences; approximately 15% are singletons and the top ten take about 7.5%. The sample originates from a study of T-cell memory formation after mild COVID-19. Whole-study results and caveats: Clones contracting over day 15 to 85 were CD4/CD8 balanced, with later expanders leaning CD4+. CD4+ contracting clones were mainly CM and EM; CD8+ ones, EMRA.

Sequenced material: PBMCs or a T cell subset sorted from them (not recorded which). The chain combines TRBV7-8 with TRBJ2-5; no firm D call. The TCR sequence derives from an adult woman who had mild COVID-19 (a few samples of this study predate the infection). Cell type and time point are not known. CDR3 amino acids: CASSQFTVETQETQYF. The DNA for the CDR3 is TGTGCCAGCAGCCAATTCACGGTCGAGACACAAGAGACCCAGTACTTC.